Following are 20 T cell receptor beta chains from one sample sequenced in a study of cytotoxic CD8 clonotypes in ibrutinib-treated CLL. Generated by immunoSEQ multiplex PCR, the TCRdb table keeps only in-frame clones and is missing some. This table has more than 200,000 clones, around 70% appearing once. The sequenced sample was PBMCs, obtained after 24 months of ibrutinib treatment. Receptor source: a human donor with chronic lymphocytic leukemia.

This clone has a single count. The chain couples TRBV6-4 to TRBJ2-5; D perhaps matches TRBD1 (5 bases). CDR1 is MRHNA and CDR2 is SNTAGT in the germline V gene. V lost 3 bases and J 4 bases, leaving 9 bases between the germline ends. The CDR3 extends over 13 amino acids. The CDR3 DNA reads TGTGCCAGCAGTGAAAGGGGCGGAGAGACCCAGTACTTC. Its protein is CASSERGGETQYF.

V and J are TRBV28 and TRBJ2-5; weak D call: TRBD1 (6 bases). The V end was cut by 9 bases, the J end by 5 bases, with 13 bases between. Germline V gene data show CDR1 as MDHEN and CDR2 as SYDVKM. This CDR3 has 12 residues. In DNA, the CDR3 is TGTGCCAGTCAGACAGGAGTTGAGACCCAGTACTTC. Translating gives CASQTGVETQYF.

The chain has TRBV11-2 and TRBJ1-5; the D is unclear. V gave up 0 bases and J gave up 6 bases, with 12 bases separating them. Germline V gene data show CDR1 as SGHAT and CDR2 as FQNNGV. This CDR3 region has 15 residues. The CDR3 loop is CASSLDLGIGQPQHF. In DNA, the CDR3 is TGTGCCAGCAGCTTAGATTTAGGGATAGGTCAGCCCCAGCATTTT. The entire variable domain, with the rest obtained from reference TRBV11-2 and TRBJ1-5, is as follows: EAGVAQSPRYKIIEKRQSVAFWCNPISGHATLYWYQQILGQGPKLLIQFQNNGVVDDSQLPKDRFSAERLKGVDSTLKIQPAKLEDSAVYLCASSLDLGIGQPQHFGDGTRLSIL.

Here the CDR3 DNA reads TGTGCCAGCAGCCAGTCCGGGGCGAAGGCTTACTACGAGCAGTACTTC. Its protein is CASSQSGAKAYYEQYF. V gene TRBV4-2 combines with J gene TRBJ2-7; D could derive from TRBD1 or TRBD2 (5 bases each). The CDR3 extends over 16 amino acids. Germline CDR1 LGHNA, CDR2 YNFKEQ. V lost 3 bases and J 3 bases, leaving 18 bases between the germline ends.

V and J are TRBV9 and TRBJ2-3, with a weak D call TRBD2 (5 bases). Germline assignment: CDR1 SGDLS and CDR2 YYNGEE. The CDR3 totals 14 residues. V dropped 2 bases and J dropped 3 bases, with 10 bases sitting between them. For the CDR3, the DNA is TGTGCCAGCAGCGTTTCAGAGCGGACAGATACGCAGTATTTT. Translation gives CASSVSERTDTQYF.

The chain is built from TRBV14 and TRBJ2-2; D is unclear. Per germline, CDR1 SGHDN and CDR2 FVKESK. The CDR3 sequence is 13 residues long. Trimming removed 4 bases at V and 0 bases at J, with 3 bases between. CDR3 DNA: TGTGCCAGCAGCCCCTCGAACACCGGGGAGCTGTTTTTT. Residues: CASSPSNTGELFF.

This sequence joins TRBV30 and TRBJ2-3; the D is unclear. From germline, CDR1 is GTSNPN and CDR2 SVGIG (reference sequence). The V end lost 2 bases, the J end lost 7 bases, and 19 bases lay between the germline ends. There are 15 residues in the CDR3. As DNA, the CDR3 is TGTGCCTGGAGTCCTGGTCCCTCCCCGGTTCATACGCAGTATTTT. Residues: CAWSPGPSPVHTQYF.

The chain combines TRBV15 with TRBJ2-7, with 7 positions matching TRBD2. The CDR3 covers 16 residues. The germline V gene encodes CDR1 LNHNV and CDR2 YYDKDF (reference sequence). V was clipped by 0 bases and J by 1 base; unmatched bases: 6. The CDR3 loop reads CATSRDLSGISYEQYF. As DNA, the CDR3 is TGTGCCACCAGCAGAGATCTGAGCGGGATTTCCTACGAGCAGTACTTC.

The chain is built from TRBV10-2 and TRBJ1-2; no reliable D call. This CDR3 spans 14 amino acids. The germline gives CDR1 WSHSY, CDR2 SAAADI. Trimming stripped 0 bases from V and 4 bases from J, with 9 bases between. The CDR3 sequence is CASSESTRFYGYTF. CDR3 DNA: TGCGCCAGCAGTGAGTCGACGAGGTTCTATGGCTACACCTTC.

The chain joins TRBV6-6 to TRBJ1-5, with TRBD1 identical over 8 bases. V shed 8 bases, J shed 7 bases, and the junction held 7 bases outside the gene matches. Germline CDR1 MNHNY, CDR2 SVGAGI (reference sequence). The CDR3 contains 13 residues. CDR3: CASGINRGQPQHF. Written as DNA, the CDR3 is TGTGCCAGCGGAATTAACAGGGGGCAGCCCCAGCATTTT.

This chain uses TRBV19 with TRBJ2-7; D gene unclear. Germline loops: CDR1 LNHDA, CDR2 SQIVND (reference sequence). V dropped 5 bases and J dropped 3 bases, with 8 bases sitting between them. The CDR3 covers 12 residues. The CDR3 loop reads CASSADHYEQYF. CDR3 nucleotide sequence: TGTGCCAGTAGTGCTGACCACTACGAGCAGTACTTC.

This chain joins TRBV27 and TRBJ1-2; 7 nucleotides line up with TRBD1. V lost 4 bases and J lost 2; bases outside the gene matches: 13. Germline assignment: CDR1 MNHEY and CDR2 SMNVEV (reference sequence). The CDR3 length is 17 residues. CDR3 nucleotides: TGTGCCAGCAGTTCCTCGACCTCACAGGGGTTAAACTATGGCTACACCTTC. Its translation is CASSSSTSQGLNYGYTF.

The chain links TRBV5-4 to TRBJ2-4; TRBD1 matches 9 bases. The germline V gene encodes CDR1 SGHNT and CDR2 YYREEE (reference sequence). The CDR3 sequence is 16 residues long. After removal of 4 bases from V and 3 bases from J, the junction contained 8 bases not matched to a gene. The CDR3 DNA reads as TGTGCCAGCAGCACGGGGGACAGGGTTGGCAAAAACATTCAGTACTTC. Amino acids: CASSTGDRVGKNIQYF.

This chain connects TRBV28 to TRBJ1-1, with D perhaps matching TRBD1 (5 bases). The CDR3 runs 13 residues. Germline CDR1 and CDR2: MDHEN and SYDVKM. V lost 8 bases to trimming and J lost 8 bases, with 18 bases between them. The CDR3 sequence: CASGWDQTVEAFF. The CDR3 region has the DNA TGTGCCAGCGGGTGGGACCAGACAGTCGAAGCTTTCTTT.

This clone was detected once. This chain joins TRBV5-1 and TRBJ2-7; D is undetermined. The germline V gene encodes CDR1 SGHRS and CDR2 YFSETQ. CDR3 length: 13 amino acids. Trimming left V 4 bases short and J 2 bases short, with 10 bases between. CDR3 in DNA: TGCGCCAGCAGCCTAAGTACAGCCTACGAGCAGTACTTC. As protein: CASSLSTAYEQYF.

This clone was counted only a few times. The chain couples TRBV18 to TRBJ2-7; 10 nucleotides align to TRBD2. The CDR3 extends over 14 amino acids. J was trimmed by 5 bases and V by 6 bases; bases with no gene match: 7. The germline V gene encodes CDR1 KGHSH and CDR2 LQKENI. CDR3 coding DNA: TGTGCCAGCTCTCCCACTAGCGGGAAGGACGAGCAGTACTTC. Translated, it gives CASSPTSGKDEQYF.

A few counts support this clone. This chain connects TRBV11-1 to TRBJ2-7; D is tentatively TRBD1 or TRBD2 (5 bases each). V lost 5 bases, J lost 2 bases, and 13 bases lay in between. This CDR3 has 14 amino acids. Germline values: CDR1 SGHAT, CDR2 FQDESV (reference sequence). CDR3 in DNA: TGTGCCAGCAGCCCCCGGGACCGGCCCTACGAGCAGTACTTC. Protein product: CASSPRDRPYEQYF.

CDR3 DNA: TGCAGCGTTGAACTGGCTGATGGCTACACCTTC. It encodes CSVELADGYTF. The rearrangement joins TRBV29-1 to TRBJ1-2; D remains ambiguous. The length of the CDR3 is 11 residues. CDR1 and CDR2 (germline): SQVTM, ANQGSEA. Trimming shortened V by 2 bases and J by 6 bases, and 7 bases separated the two germline ends.

This chain uses TRBV28 with TRBJ1-1; D not certain. With 7 bases removed from V and 1 base from J, the gap between germline ends came to 7 bases. Germline-derived CDR1 and CDR2 are MDHEN and SYDVKM. The CDR3 loop spans 12 amino acids. The CDR3 bases are TGTGCCAGCATGAGAGAGAACACTGAAGCTTTCTTT. It translates to CASMRENTEAFF.

This chain links TRBV9 with TRBJ2-2; D possibly corresponds to TRBD2 (5 bases). Germline lookup yields CDR1 SGDLS and CDR2 YYNGEE. The V end lost 0 bases, the J end lost 7 bases, and 13 bases lay between the germline ends. This CDR3 has 15 amino acids. The DNA for the CDR3 is TGTGCCAGCAGCGTAGTGGCTAGCCATATCGGGGAGCTGTTTTTT. Translating gives CASSVVASHIGELFF.